The 29 T cell receptor beta chains presented below share a single source sample, sequenced in a study of beta chain features in type 1 diabetes. Reverse transcribing all isolated RNA meant expressed TCRB transcripts were sequenced. Clones were sequenced by immunoSEQ multiplex PCR, and TCRdb holds only the in-frame ones, with some missing. This table has hundreds of thousands of clones, 15% to 17% appearing once. The source material was naive CD4+ T cells from blood. The origin of the receptors is a young man in good health.

This chain uses TRBV9 with TRBJ1-2; D is undetermined. The germline V and J ends were trimmed by 0 bases and 4 bases, with 10 bases remaining between them. Per germline, CDR1 SGDLS and CDR2 YYNGEE. The CDR3 extends over 14 amino acids. CDR3 region: CASSVGWGTYGYTF. Here the CDR3 DNA reads TGTGCCAGCAGCGTAGGGTGGGGAACCTATGGCTACACCTTC.

This clone was seen a handful of times. The CDR3 DNA sequence: TGTGCCTGGTCTAGCGGGTCGAACACCGGGGAGCTGTTTTTT. Its protein is CAWSSGSNTGELFF. The chain combines TRBV30 with TRBJ2-2, with 8 bases matching TRBD2. The CDR3 is 14 amino acids. V trimming: 5 bases; J trimming: 0 bases; junction bases outside the gene matches: 2. Germline assignment: CDR1 GTSNPN and CDR2 SVGIG (reference sequence).

This clone was seen a handful of times. V gene TRBV7-2 combines with J gene TRBJ2-1, with a tentative D call TRBD1 (5 bases). This CDR3 is built from 12 residues. V was shortened by 0 bases and J by 15 bases, with 12 bases between the two germline ends. Germline V gene lookup returns CDR1 SGHTA and CDR2 FQGNSA. The CDR3 sequence: CASSLAGPFLFF. The CDR3 nucleotides are TGTGCCAGCAGCTTAGCGGGGCCTTTTCTGTTCTTC. The complete variable domain, with remaining parts taken from reference TRBV7-2 and TRBJ2-1, reads GAGVSQSPSNKVTEKGKDVELRCDPISGHTALYWYRQSLGQGLEFLIYFQGNSAPDKSGLPSDRFSAERTGGSVSTLTIQRTQQEDSAVYLCASSLAGPFLFFGPGTRLTVL.

This clone occurred a few times. This chain links TRBV4-1 with TRBJ2-3; D remains unclear. From germline, CDR1 is MGHRA and CDR2 YSYEKL. Trimming left V 0 bases short and J 4 bases short, with 11 bases between. The CDR3 spans 15 residues. The CDR3 region has the DNA TGCGCCAGCAGCCAAGATTCGGCGTGGGCAGATACGCAGTATTTT. Translation gives CASSQDSAWADTQYF.

A few counts support this clone. V usage is TRBV11-2 and J usage is TRBJ1-2; D is perhaps TRBD1 (5 bases). Per germline, CDR1 SGHAT and CDR2 FQNNGV. The CDR3 runs to 14 residues. V gave up 5 bases and J gave up 6 bases, with 16 bases separating them. Written as DNA, the CDR3 is TGTGCCAGCAGCACAACGGGACCGGTGAATGGCTACACCTTC. It specifies CASSTTGPVNGYTF.

This clone appeared a few times. The J gene is TRBJ2-5, the V gene TRBV29-1; 10 nucleotides match TRBD1. Trimming took 1 base from V and 11 from J; bases not matched to a gene: 7. The germline CDR1 and CDR2 sequences are SQVTM and ANQGSEA. This CDR3 is built from 13 residues. The CDR3, as DNA: TGCAGCGTTGAAGGACAGGGGGCCTGGGAGCAGTACTTC. Protein sequence: CSVEGQGAWEQYF. Together with reference TRBV29-1 and TRBJ2-5, the CDR3 gives the full variable domain: SAVISQKPSRDICQRGTSLTIQCQVDSQVTMMFWYRQQPGQSLTLIATANQGSEATYESGFVIDKFPISRPNLTFSTLTVSNMSPEDSSIYLCSVEGQGAWEQYFGPGTRLLVL.

This clone was counted only a few times. The chain employs TRBV10-1 and TRBJ1-6; the D is unclear. Deletions cut 0 bases from V and 11 bases from J, with 8 bases between. This CDR3 has 13 residues. The germline CDR1 and CDR2 sequences are WNHNN and SYGVQD (reference sequence). The CDR3 DNA reads TGCGCCAGCAGTGAGTCGGACCGCGCACCCCTCCACTTT. It encodes CASSESDRAPLHF.

V usage is TRBV4-1 and J usage is TRBJ1-5; D is possibly TRBD1 (5 bases). Germline V gene data show CDR1 as MGHRA and CDR2 as YSYEKL. The ends were cut back, 1 base at V and 1 base at J, with 14 bases in the middle. The CDR3 spans 17 residues. CDR3 sequence (DNA): TGCGCCAGCAGCCAAGGATCGAGGGGTGGAAGCAATCAGCCCCAGCATTTT. Its translation: CASSQGSRGGSNQPQHF.

This clone was picked up a small number of times. This chain joins TRBV4-1 and TRBJ1-2, with D perhaps matching TRBD1 (5 bases). The CDR3 has 14 residues. Trimming took off 1 base at V and 1 base at J, with 7 bases between the two ends. Germline V CDR1 and CDR2: MGHRA, YSYEKL. This CDR3 reads CASSQGQYNYGYTF. Here the CDR3 DNA reads TGCGCCAGCAGCCAAGGACAGTATAACTATGGCTACACCTTC.

The J gene is TRBJ1-2, the V gene TRBV7-2, with 8 bases fitting TRBD1. The germline CDR1 and CDR2 sequences are SGHTA and FQGNSA. V shed 4 bases, J shed 7 bases, and the junction held 5 bases outside the gene matches. This CDR3 is built from 13 residues. The CDR3 reads CASSSDRVAGYTF. The CDR3 DNA follows: TGTGCCAGCAGCTCGGACAGGGTGGCTGGCTACACCTTC. Full variable domain (outside the CDR3, taken from reference TRBV7-2 and TRBJ1-2): GAGVSQSPSNKVTEKGKDVELRCDPISGHTALYWYRQSLGQGLEFLIYFQGNSAPDKSGLPSDRFSAERTGGSVSTLTIQRTQQEDSAVYLCASSSDRVAGYTFGSGTRLTVV.

Points on this clone: Other DNA sequences in this specimen translate into the identical CDR3. The chain employs TRBV7-9 and TRBJ2-7; no firm D call. CDR1 and CDR2 from the germline V gene are SEHNR and FQNEAQ (reference sequence). CDR3 length equals 11 residues. The ends were cut back, 5 bases at V and 2 bases at J, with 4 bases in the middle. The CDR3 loop reads CASSRTYEQYF. The DNA of the CDR3 is TGTGCCAGCAGCCGGACCTACGAGCAGTACTTC.

The gene calls are TRBV11-2 and TRBJ2-5; D might be TRBD2 (5 bases). V lost 5 bases, J lost 6 bases, and 19 bases lay in between. CDR3 length: 15 residues. Germline loops: CDR1 SGHAT, CDR2 FQNNGV. CDR3 in amino acids: CASSLLGSWAKTQYF. The CDR3 DNA sequence: TGTGCCAGCAGCCTTTTAGGGAGCTGGGCAAAGACCCAGTACTTC.

This clone has a handful of counts. This rearrangement joins TRBV9 to TRBJ1-1, with TRBD1 matching 10 bases. The length of the CDR3 is 16 residues. V lost 3 bases and J lost 1; bases outside the gene matches: 6. Germline V gives CDR1 SGDLS, CDR2 YYNGEE. CDR3 sequence: CASSAPDRGRNTEAFF. In DNA form, the CDR3 reads TGTGCCAGCAGCGCCCCGGACAGGGGGAGGAACACTGAAGCTTTCTTT.

Regarding this clone: This same CDR3 is encoded by further DNA sequences in the sample. The J gene is TRBJ2-5, the V gene TRBV19; D not certain. V was trimmed by 3 bases and J by 5 bases, leaving 4 bases between them. The CDR3 totals 11 residues. Germline V gives CDR1 LNHDA, CDR2 SQIVND (reference sequence). CDR3 sequence: CASSMGETQYF. CDR3 nucleotides: TGTGCCAGTAGTATGGGTGAGACCCAGTACTTC. The entire variable domain, with the rest obtained from reference TRBV19 and TRBJ2-5, is as follows: DGGITQSPKYLFRKEGQNVTLSCEQNLNHDAMYWYRQDPGQGLRLIYYSQIVNDFQKGDIAEGYSVSREKKESFPLTVTSAQKNPTAFYLCASSMGETQYFGPGTRLLVL.

The gene calls are TRBV20-1 and TRBJ2-5; 7 bases line up with TRBD1. V was clipped by 5 bases and J by 9 bases; unmatched bases: 3. The CDR3 runs to 10 residues. Per the germline V gene, CDR1 is DFQATT and CDR2 is SNEGSKA (reference sequence). CDR3 region: CSALQGPQYF. The CDR3 nucleotides are TGCAGTGCTTTACAGGGGCCCCAGTACTTC.

This clone is a singleton in its sample. The chain carries TRBV6-5 and TRBJ2-7, with TRBD1 matching over 7 bases. Germline values: CDR1 MNHEY, CDR2 SVGAGI. J lost 0 bases, V lost 2 bases, and 4 bases had no gene match. The CDR3 is made up of 15 amino acids. In DNA, the CDR3 is TGTGCCAGCAGTTACAGGGACAGAAGCTCCTACGAGCAGTACTTC. It encodes CASSYRDRSSYEQYF.

The gene calls are TRBV28 and TRBJ1-3, with TRBD1 as a possible D gene (5 bases). Germline CDR1 and CDR2: MDHEN and SYDVKM. The V end lost 5 bases, the J end lost 7 bases, and 12 bases lay between the germline ends. The CDR3 has 13 residues. CDR3 DNA sequence: TGTGCCAGCAGTGGGCCAGGGAAGAACACCATATATTTT. This sequence encodes CASSGPGKNTIYF.

This clone appeared a few times. The chain joins TRBV7-9 to TRBJ1-4; D might be TRBD1 (6 bases). The V and J ends lost 3 bases and 8 bases respectively, with 13 bases between them. This CDR3 is 14 amino acids long. The V gene's germline CDR1 is SEHNR and CDR2 FQNEAQ (reference sequence). CDR3 sequence (DNA): TGTGCCAGCAGCTTGTCCCGGGACATCGAAAAACTGTTTTTT. This sequence encodes CASSLSRDIEKLFF.

The gene calls are TRBV7-8 and TRBJ1-3, with D uncertain. There are 15 residues in the CDR3. The germline V gene has CDR1 SGHVS and CDR2 FQNEAQ. The germline V and J ends were trimmed by 5 bases and 0 bases, with 11 bases remaining between them. The CDR3 loop is CASSPGRLSGNTIYF. The CDR3 DNA is TGTGCCAGCAGCCCAGGCCGCCTCTCTGGAAACACCATATATTTT. The full variable domain, its missing parts supplied by reference TRBV7-8 and TRBJ1-3, is GAGVSQSPRYKVAKRGQDVALRCDPISGHVSLFWYQQALGQGPEFLTYFQNEAQLDKSGLPSDRFFAERPEGSVSTLKIQRTQQEDSAVYLCASSPGRLSGNTIYFGEGSWLTVV.

This clone was seen a handful of times. The V call is TRBV2, the J call TRBJ2-3, with TRBD1 matching over 11 bases. CDR1 is SNHLY, CDR2 FYNNEI, per germline. V shed 6 bases, J shed 6 bases, and the junction held 5 bases outside the gene matches. The CDR3 totals 14 residues. CDR3 sequence reads: CASSLDRGLDTQYF. The CDR3 DNA reads as TGTGCCAGCAGCCTGGACAGGGGGCTGGATACGCAGTATTTT.

The chain employs TRBV6-5 and TRBJ1-2; no firm D call. The CDR3 is 12 residues long. From germline, CDR1 is MNHEY and CDR2 SVGAGI. V was shortened by 2 bases and J by 8 bases, with 9 bases between the two germline ends. The DNA of the CDR3 is TGTGCCAGCAGTTACGAGGGTTGGGGCTACACCTTC. Translation gives CASSYEGWGYTF.

The rearrangement uses TRBV9 and TRBJ1-1; no reliable D call. CDR3 length equals 12 residues. Trimming shortened V by 4 bases and J by 11 bases, and 15 bases separated the two germline ends. Germline-derived CDR1 and CDR2 are SGDLS and YYNGEE. The DNA for the CDR3 is TGTGCCAGCAGCCCCGGCAGGCGAAAGGCTTTCTTT. Protein: CASSPGRRKAFF. Full variable domain (remainder filled in from reference TRBV9 and TRBJ1-1): DSGVTQTPKHLITATGQRVTLRCSPRSGDLSVYWYQQSLDQGLQFLIQYYNGEERAKGNILERFSAQQFPDLHSELNLSSLELGDSALYFCASSPGRRKAFFGQGTRLTVV.

This clone was detected a few times. The chain uses TRBV13 and TRBJ2-3; the match to TRBD2 covers 13 bases. Germline V CDR1 and CDR2: PRHDT, FYEKMQ (reference sequence). The V gene end was trimmed by 4 bases and the J gene end by 1 base; junction bases not matched to a gene: 8. This CDR3 comprises 18 residues. CDR3 amino acids: CASSSLTSGGPRTDTQYF. The CDR3 nucleotides are TGTGCCAGCAGCTCTTTGACTAGCGGGGGGCCGCGCACAGATACGCAGTATTTT.

V and J are TRBV7-3 and TRBJ2-1; 12 positions agree with TRBD2. This CDR3 has 14 amino acids. V lost 7 bases to trimming and J lost 9 bases; unmatched junction nucleotides: 7. Looked up from germline, CDR1 is SGHTA and CDR2 is FQGTGA. CDR3 loop: CASKTSGGRGEQFF. The CDR3 DNA is TGTGCCAGCAAGACTAGCGGGGGCCGCGGTGAGCAGTTCTTC. Complete variable domain (other parts from reference TRBV7-3 and TRBJ2-1): GAGVSQTPSNKVTEKGKYVELRCDPISGHTALYWYRQSLGQGPEFLIYFQGTGAADDSGLPNDRFFAVRPEGSVSTLKIQRTERGDSAVYLCASKTSGGRGEQFFGPGTRLTVL.

The genes are TRBV28 and TRBJ2-7; TRBD1 or TRBD2 may be the D gene (5 bases each). The CDR3 sequence is 14 residues long. Trimming stripped 7 bases from V and 6 bases from J, with 19 bases between. In germline, CDR1 is MDHEN, CDR2 SYDVKM. The CDR3 DNA is TGTGCCAGCAACTCACCTCAACCGGGGCCCGAGCAGTACTTC. It codes for CASNSPQPGPEQYF. Full variable domain (remainder filled in from reference TRBV28 and TRBJ2-7): DVKVTQSSRYLVKRTGEKVFLECVQDMDHENMFWYRQDPGLGLRLIYFSYDVKMKEKGDIPEGYSVSREKKERFSLILESASTNQTSMYLCASNSPQPGPEQYFGPGTRLTVT.

Only a few counts were recorded for this clone. The V and J genes are TRBV6-6 and TRBJ2-5; 7 nucleotides line up with TRBD1. V was pared by 0 bases and J by 3 bases, with 7 bases of the junction left unmatched. The CDR3 sequence is 16 residues long. The germline CDR1 and CDR2 sequences are MNHNY and SVGAGI (reference sequence). DNA of the CDR3: TGTGCCAGCAGTTACTCCCCGGCACAGGGGAAAGAGACCCAGTACTTC. Its protein product is CASSYSPAQGKETQYF.

The chain links TRBV7-9 to TRBJ1-1; possible D gene TRBD1, 6 bases. Germline assignment: CDR1 SEHNR and CDR2 FQNEAQ (reference sequence). The V end lost 1 base, the J end lost 0 bases, and 9 bases lay between the germline ends. The CDR3 sequence is 15 residues long. The CDR3 reads CASSLEGGMNTEAFF. The CDR3 nucleotides read TGTGCCAGCAGCTTAGAAGGGGGAATGAACACTGAAGCTTTCTTT.

In its sample, this clone was seen a few times. The chain links TRBV20-1 to TRBJ2-1; D gene ambiguous. Germline CDR1 DFQATT, CDR2 SNEGSKA (reference sequence). Between the trimmed V and J ends, which lost 5 bases and 8 bases, there was a span of 7 bases. The CDR3 has 10 residues. Here the CDR3 DNA reads TGCAGTGCTGAGACCGATGAGCAGTTCTTC. It specifies CSAETDEQFF.

The rearrangement links TRBV25-1 to TRBJ1-2; 9 bases match TRBD1. V gave up 8 bases and J gave up 6 bases; unmatched junction bases: 7. Germline assignment: CDR1 MGHDK and CDR2 SYGVNS. The CDR3 consists of 13 residues. This CDR3 reads CASGDRESNGYTF. The CDR3 coding sequence is TGTGCCAGCGGGGACAGGGAAAGTAATGGCTACACCTTC.